This TCR beta chain derives from a study of Graves' ophthalmopathy and Graves' hyperthyroidism. Investigators amplified TCR beta CDR3 regions from RNA transcripts. First-round RT-PCR employed HTBI primers, with a second-round multiplex PCR after it. TCRdb redid the calling of the multiplex PCR reads with MiXCR, one entry per CDR3 protein. The table lists about 660,000 distinct CDR3 sequences, about two fifths of them singletons. In regard to this clonotype: Its antigen remains unknown.

Orbital computed tomography, together with clinical symptoms, serum thyroxine, TRAb and thyroid ultrasound, was used for diagnosis. Study-level findings and limits: Most expanded clonotypes in thyroid above 0.001 frequency also showed up in blood. For separating ophthalmopathy from stable hyperthyroidism, a 13-signature model gave 87.88% sensitivity and roughly 77% specificity.

The specimen was peripheral blood. This sequence was found in an adult man with Graves' ophthalmopathy.

For the CDR3, the DNA is TGTGCCATCACTGGGACAGGTCATAGAGATACGCAGTATTTT. Amino acid sequence: CAITGTGHRDTQYF. The V call is TRBV10-3, the J call TRBJ2-3; TRBD1 matches 8 bases. The V gene end was trimmed by 7 bases and the J gene end by 5 bases; junction bases not matched to a gene: 8. Germline V gene sequence: CDR1 ENHRY, CDR2 SYGVKD. The CDR3 runs to 14 residues.